Presented here are 25 T cell receptor beta chains from one specimen sequenced in a study of cytomegalovirus exposure and HLA in healthy donors. This PCR relied on a set of 60 Vbeta primers and 13 Jbeta primers. Only in-frame clones appear in the TCRdb table, and some are missing; sequencing was by immunoSEQ multiplex PCR. The sample shows around 170,000 clones, 70% to 80% of them seen only once. Input material: PBMCs. These receptor sequences come from a woman aged 40-49 years in good health and CMV-seronegative.

This clone appeared once. The V call is TRBV4-3, the J call TRBJ2-1; D may be TRBD2 (5 bases). CDR3 size: 14 residues. Trimming cost V 4 bases and J 9 bases, with 16 bases left between them. The V gene's germline CDR1 is LGHNA and CDR2 YSLEER. The CDR3 DNA is TGCGCCAGCAGCCGAACCTGGGCCGAGGGTGAGCAGTTCTTC. It specifies CASSRTWAEGEQFF.

The chain is built from TRBV21-1 and TRBJ2-3; TRBD2, the table's D call, was not compared with the DNA. TRBV21-1 corresponds to a pseudogene. The CDR3 is 15 residues long. The CDR3 protein is CASSSRGASTDTQYF. CDR3 DNA sequence: TGTGCCAGCAGCTCGCGGGGGGCTAGCACAGATACGCAGTATTTT.

The chain carries TRBV6-1 and TRBJ1-4; D not certain. Between the trimmed V and J ends, which lost 6 bases and 7 bases, there was a span of 18 bases. From germline, CDR1 is MNHNS and CDR2 SASEGT. The CDR3 runs 15 residues. This chain's CDR3 is CASSLFSARSEKLFF. The CDR3 region has the DNA TGTGCCAGCAGCCTCTTTTCAGCAAGGAGTGAAAAACTGTTTTTT.

V is TRBV28 and J is TRBJ1-5, with a tentative D call TRBD1 (6 bases). This CDR3 region has 16 residues. Germline assignment: CDR1 MDHEN and CDR2 SYDVKM. The V and J ends lost 6 bases and 3 bases respectively, with 18 bases between them. CDR3 bases: TGTGCCAGCAGCCCCTTAGCAGGGGCCGACAATCAGCCCCAGCATTTT. Protein: CASSPLAGADNQPQHF.

The chain has TRBV7-8 and TRBJ2-3; perhaps TRBD2 as D (6 bases). Germline V gives CDR1 SGHVS, CDR2 FQNEAQ. Trimming removed 3 bases at V and 6 bases at J, with 19 bases between. This CDR3 region has 16 residues. This CDR3 reads CASSFSSGDDRDTQYF. The CDR3 DNA sequence: TGTGCCAGCAGCTTCTCCTCGGGGGACGATAGGGATACGCAGTATTTT.

This chain joins TRBV9 and TRBJ2-3, with 9 nucleotides matching TRBD2. V lost 4 bases, J lost 0 bases, and 6 bases stayed unmatched. This CDR3 spans 16 amino acids. CDR1 SGDLS and CDR2 YYNGEE come from the germline V gene. The CDR3 sequence: CASSPEAGGSTDTQYF. CDR3 nucleotide sequence: TGTGCCAGCAGCCCCGAAGCGGGAGGTAGCACAGATACGCAGTATTTT.

This sequence joins TRBV6-6 and TRBJ2-7, with TRBD1 matching 7 bases. The CDR3 consists of 16 residues. CDR1 and CDR2 from the germline V gene are MNHNY and SVGAGI (reference sequence). V lost 2 bases, J lost 2 bases, and 9 bases stayed unmatched. CDR3 in DNA: TGTGCCAGCAGTTACACCCCCTCAGGGGGAGCCTACGAGCAGTACTTC. Translation gives CASSYTPSGGAYEQYF.

This clone has just a few counts. The genes are TRBV7-9 and TRBJ1-2, with 12 bases lining up with TRBD1. Germline values: CDR1 SEHNR, CDR2 FQNEAQ (reference sequence). The CDR3 sequence is 15 residues long. Trimming at V came to 6 bases and at J to 6 bases, leaving 8 bases not matched to a gene. This chain's CDR3 is CASSTRDRGLDGYTF. The CDR3, as DNA: TGTGCCAGCAGTACCCGGGACAGGGGGCTGGATGGCTACACCTTC.

V usage is TRBV2 and J usage is TRBJ1-2; TRBD1 agrees at 12 bases. J lost 9 bases, V lost 3 bases, and 8 bases had no gene match. The CDR3 runs to 15 residues. From germline, CDR1 is SNHLY and CDR2 FYNNEI. The CDR3 bases are TGTGCCAGCAGTGACGGGACAGGGGGCAGGCATCGCTACACCTTC. Amino acid sequence: CASSDGTGGRHRYTF.

The rearrangement uses TRBV11-2 and TRBJ2-2, with D perhaps matching TRBD2 (7 bases). The V end lost 5 bases, the J end lost 7 bases, and 20 bases lay between the germline ends. CDR1 and CDR2 (germline): SGHAT, FQNNGV. The CDR3 is 16 amino acids. DNA for the CDR3: TGTGCCAGCAGCCCGCGCGGGGGCGGCCGCGGCGGGGAGCTGTTTTTT. Its protein is CASSPRGGGRGGELFF.

The CDR3 DNA is TGTGCCAGCAGCTTAGCACCCCAGGGTAATCAGCCCCAGCATTTT. Its translation is CASSLAPQGNQPQHF. The chain recombines TRBV7-6 with TRBJ1-5; a possible D gene is TRBD1 (5 bases). Trimming took 0 bases from V and 4 from J, leaving 10 bases between them. This CDR3 is built from 15 residues. The germline gives CDR1 SGHVS, CDR2 FNYEAQ.

This chain uses TRBV5-1 with TRBJ2-5, with D tentatively TRBD1 (6 bases). From germline, CDR1 is SGHRS and CDR2 YFSETQ. The CDR3 totals 14 residues. Trimming took off 4 bases at V and 4 bases at J, with 14 bases between the two ends. CDR3 region: CASSQSRGRETQYF. The DNA for the CDR3 is TGCGCCAGCAGCCAGAGCAGGGGAAGAGAGACCCAGTACTTC.

V is TRBV9 and J is TRBJ1-1; D is possibly TRBD1 (6 bases). The V and J ends lost 3 bases and 4 bases respectively, with 16 bases between them. Per the germline V gene, CDR1 is SGDLS and CDR2 is YYNGEE. The CDR3 extends over 15 amino acids. CDR3 nucleotide sequence: TGTGCCAGCAGCGGGAAGCAGGGGCCGGGCACTGAAGCTTTCTTT. It translates to CASSGKQGPGTEAFF.

A single count supports this clone. This chain joins TRBV7-8 and TRBJ2-5, with 7 bases fitting TRBD1. Per the germline V gene, CDR1 is SGHVS and CDR2 is FQNEAQ. The V gene end was trimmed by 0 bases and the J gene end by 3 bases; junction bases not matched to a gene: 4. This CDR3 has 15 amino acids. CDR3 loop: CASSLAVGTEETQYF. The CDR3 nucleotides read TGTGCCAGCAGCTTAGCCGTAGGGACAGAAGAGACCCAGTACTTC.

This chain joins TRBV19 and TRBJ2-1; 7 bases line up with TRBD1. This CDR3 has 14 amino acids. The germline CDR1 and CDR2 sequences are LNHDA and SQIVND (reference sequence). The J segment lost 4 bases and the V segment lost 3 bases, leaving 3 bases of the junction unmatched. The CDR3 DNA follows: TGTGCCAGTAGTATGGGGGACAGTTACAATGAGCAGTTCTTC. Translating gives CASSMGDSYNEQFF.

V gene TRBV5-1 combines with J gene TRBJ2-7; 14 positions match TRBD2. CDR3 length: 15 residues. CDR1 is SGHRS, CDR2 YFSETQ, per germline. Germline trimming cut 4 bases from V and 4 bases from J; bases unmatched to any gene: 4. The CDR3 region has the DNA TGCGCCAGCAGCCCCGGGACTAGCGGGAGATACGAGCAGTACTTC. This encodes CASSPGTSGRYEQYF.

The chain recombines TRBV11-2 with TRBJ1-4; no clear D. V lost 1 base and J lost 0, with 3 bases in between. This CDR3 is built from 14 residues. CDR1 SGHAT and CDR2 FQNNGV come from the germline V gene. The CDR3 here is CASSLGTTNEKLFF. The CDR3 bases are TGTGCCAGCAGCTTAGGTACAACTAATGAAAAACTGTTTTTT.

This clone was picked up one time. The genes are TRBV11-2 and TRBJ2-7; D is ambiguous. Germline CDR1 SGHAT, CDR2 FQNNGV. Trimming stripped 1 base from V and 2 bases from J, with 9 bases between. The CDR3 is 14 amino acids. Here the CDR3 DNA reads TGTGCCAGCAGCTTAGCTCTAGTACCCTACGAGCAGTACTTC. Protein: CASSLALVPYEQYF.

This clone was recorded only once. The chain has TRBV28 and TRBJ1-6; 8 positions match TRBD1. Per germline, CDR1 MDHEN and CDR2 SYDVKM. CDR3 length: 15 amino acids. The J segment lost 10 bases and the V segment lost 1 base, leaving 6 bases of the junction unmatched. The CDR3 DNA is TGTGCCAGCAGTTTATCGGACAGGGAAAACTCACCCCTCCACTTT. Its translation is CASSLSDRENSPLHF.

The V call is TRBV5-3, the J call TRBJ2-7, with TRBD2 matching 12 bases. TRBV5-3 is placed among ORFs of uncertain function. This CDR3 is built from 17 residues. V lost 4 bases to trimming and J lost 2 bases; unmatched junction nucleotides: 10. CDR3 nucleotides: TGTGCCAGAAGCCGCACGCCACTAGCGGGAGGACCCTACGAGCAGTACTTC. This codes for CARSRTPLAGGPYEQYF.

The chain has TRBV28 and TRBJ2-4; TRBD2 matches at 10 bases. The CDR3 is made up of 17 amino acids. V shed 3 bases, J shed 1 base, and the junction held 6 bases outside the gene matches. Looked up from germline, CDR1 is MDHEN and CDR2 is SYDVKM. The CDR3 DNA reads as TGTGCCAGCAGTTTCTCTAGCGGGAGTTCGGCCAAAAACATTCAGTACTTC. Translated, it gives CASSFSSGSSAKNIQYF.

The genes are TRBV4-2 and TRBJ2-1; TRBD1 is a possible D gene (5 bases). CDR3 length: 14 residues. Germline V lookup: CDR1 LGHNA, CDR2 YNFKEQ. Trimming left V 0 bases short and J 5 bases short, with 8 bases between. CDR3 DNA sequence: TGTGCCAGCAGCCAAGAACTCAGGGACAATGAGCAGTTCTTC. Residues: CASSQELRDNEQFF.

This chain uses TRBV7-9 with TRBJ2-1; 15 positions match TRBD2. Germline V CDR1 and CDR2: SEHNR, FQNEAQ (reference sequence). This CDR3 comprises 17 residues. J lost 7 bases, V lost 5 bases, and 9 bases had no gene match. CDR3 sequence (DNA): TGTGCCAGCAGCCCGGGGACTAGCGGGAGGATAAGGAATGAGCAGTTCTTC. Translated: CASSPGTSGRIRNEQFF.

CDR3 in DNA: TGTGCCAGCAGCTACCGGGACAGACAAGAGACCCAGTACTTC. This translates into CASSYRDRQETQYF. The chain links TRBV5-6 to TRBJ2-5, with 7 bases fitting TRBD1. In germline, CDR1 is SGHDT, CDR2 YYEEEE. The CDR3 totals 14 residues. V dropped 3 bases and J dropped 2; count of bases not matched to a gene: 4.

This clone appeared a single time. This sequence joins TRBV28 and TRBJ1-5; D is uncertain. Germline V lookup: CDR1 MDHEN, CDR2 SYDVKM. This CDR3 has 13 amino acids. V was shortened by 3 bases and J by 4 bases, with 7 bases between the two germline ends. This CDR3 is CASSFFRNQPQHF. CDR3 DNA: TGTGCCAGCAGTTTCTTCAGGAATCAGCCCCAGCATTTT.